The 13 T cell receptor beta chains given below trace back to one sample, sequenced in a study of CXCR3-negative and CXCR3-positive naive CD8 T cells. Carrying UMI labels, the TRB cDNA libraries were prepared through 5' RACE. Each CDR3 protein gets one entry in TCRdb, which reprocessed the 5' RACE reads and gives no DNA. The sample's table shows about 48,000 distinct CDR3 sequences. Sequencing was done on a sample of memory CD8+ T cells from blood. All receptors derive from a human donor in good health. Some clones in this sample may be carry-over from other donors' samples.

J is TRBJ2-7 and V is TRBV9. Germline CDR1 SGDLS, CDR2 YYNGEE. The CDR3 is 13 residues long. CDR3 amino acids: CASSVSLTYEQYF.

The rearrangement links TRBV7-9 to TRBJ2-1; TCRdb calls TRBD2, which cannot be checked without DNA. The CDR3 contains 15 residues. The V gene's germline CDR1 is SEHNR and CDR2 FQNEAQ (reference sequence). CDR3 region: CASSLEGREGPEQFF.

This chain joins TRBV10-3 and TRBJ2-3. The CDR3 length is 14 residues. Germline values: CDR1 ENHRY, CDR2 SYGVKD. CDR3 sequence reads: CAINGGSGTDTQYF.

The rearrangement uses TRBV6-6 and TRBJ2-1; the TCRdb D gene call, TRBD2, has no DNA to confirm it. This CDR3 has 15 amino acids. Germline lookup yields CDR1 MNHNY and CDR2 SVGAGI (reference sequence). CDR3 loop: CASSYSASVRSEQFF.

The rearrangement uses TRBV9 and TRBJ2-2; the TCRdb D gene call, TRBD1, has no DNA to confirm it. The V gene's germline CDR1 is SGDLS and CDR2 YYNGEE. This CDR3 is 14 amino acids long. CDR3 amino acids: CPPRGQGGTGELFF.

V is TRBV12-3 or TRBV12-4 and J is TRBJ1-2; the D gene TCRdb calls, TRBD1, cannot be checked with no DNA. The CDR3 loop spans 14 amino acids. CDR3 sequence: CASRDPDRGYGYTF.

The chain uses TRBV7-9 and TRBJ2-1; as DNA is missing, the TRBD2 call by TCRdb cannot be tested. This CDR3 has 14 amino acids. Per the germline V gene, CDR1 is SEHNR and CDR2 is FQNEAQ (reference sequence). CDR3 region: CASSPEREEYEQFF.

The CDR3 here is CASSQLAGDYNEQFF. This chain links TRBV4-1 with TRBJ2-1; the TCRdb call, TRBD2, lacks DNA for checking. CDR1 and CDR2 from the germline V gene are MGHRA and YSYEKL. This CDR3 is 15 amino acids long.

V usage is TRBV5-5 and J usage is TRBJ2-3. Germline lookup yields CDR1 SGHKS and CDR2 YYEKEE (reference sequence). The CDR3 has 15 residues. CDR3 sequence reads: CASSLEGVLTDTQYF.

The genes are TRBV7-6 and TRBJ1-1; checking the TCRdb D call of TRBD1 is not possible without DNA. Germline V CDR1 and CDR2: SGHVS, FNYEAQ. This CDR3 comprises 15 residues. The CDR3 loop reads CASSEGDGMNTEAFF. The variable domain in full, completed from reference TRBV7-6 and TRBJ1-1, reads GAGVSQSPRYKVTKRGQDVALRCDPISGHVSLYWYRQALGQGPEFLTYFNYEAQQDKSGLPNDRFSAERPEGSISTLTIQRTEQRDSAMYRCASSEGDGMNTEAFFGQGTRLTVV.

The rearrangement uses TRBV12-3 or TRBV12-4 and TRBJ2-1; checking the TCRdb D call of TRBD2 is not possible without DNA. This CDR3 has 15 residues. This chain's CDR3 is CASTRGLAASNEQFF.

The CDR3 spells CSIEEVLTDTQYF. The chain employs TRBV29-1 and TRBJ2-3. Germline CDR1 is SQVTM and CDR2 is ANQGSEA. The CDR3 is made up of 13 amino acids.

The V call is TRBV10-3, the J call TRBJ2-3; TCRdb's assignment of TRBD1 cannot be checked, as there is no DNA. The CDR3 extends over 14 amino acids. Germline values: CDR1 ENHRY, CDR2 SYGVKD. The CDR3 protein is CAIERDRDTDTQYF.